Below, one TCR beta chain is given with its context. Its antigen is undetermined. The sample comes from a study of human T cells and chemical hapten exposure. Turning to the study itself: Per-sample TCR yields varied mainly from small pooled library volume differences. Overall study findings and caveats: PT1 expanded TCR counts correlated positively with patch test score. Donors were affected by alopecia, so their immune reaction might vary from that of healthy individuals. Those TCRs sitting above 1 in 1000 frequency stayed the same with DPC sensitization.

From the RACE reads, TCRdb called clonotypes with MiXCR, one entry per CDR3 protein. The table shows under 120,000 distinct CDR3 sequences, with approximately 9.9% occurring only once. Stated time point: patch test 1, 2 weeks after DPC sensitization. Treatment described: therapeutic diphenylcyclopropenone sensitization with weekly scalp DPC. V shed 1 base and J shed 9 bases, with 16 bases lying between them. CDR1 is MDHEN and CDR2 is SYDVKM in the germline V gene. The CDR3 length is 14 residues. This TCR was recovered from a woman in her thirties or forties with alopecia areata. Some clones in this sample may be carry-over from other donors' samples. The sample consisted of whole blood, taken in connection with sensitization to the hapten diphenylcyclopropenone (DPC). This sequence joins TRBV28 and TRBJ2-7; D gene uncertain. The CDR3 region is CASSLSPPGLGQYF. The DNA for the CDR3 is TGTGCCAGCAGTTTATCCCCCCCTGGTTTAGGGCAGTACTTC.